This is a list of T cell receptor beta chains from one sample in a study of T-cell reconstitution after alpha-beta-depleted transplantation in children. MiXCR was run by TCRdb on the PCR reads, yielding one entry per CDR3 protein. The repertoire holds 200,000 to 250,000 distinct CDR3 sequences, with more than 10% as singletons. Source: PBMCs from the stem cell graft donor, taken from the stem cell graft. The receptor source for this set is a human donor who donated a stem cell graft to a child with acute lymphoblastic leukemia. Each CDR3 is given with its conserved first and last residue. The D gene is left open where the match is weak. Clone size is shown for a subset of rows, as once, few, many or a class of expanded clone.

CASSLDVGEQYF	TGTGCCAGCAGCTTAGACGTGGGCGAGCAGTACTTC	TRBV7-2	TRBJ2-7	-	few
CASSVEGLAGDEQFF	TGTGCCAGCAGCGTAGAAGGACTAGCAGGCGATGAGCAGTTCTTC	TRBV9	TRBJ2-1	TRBD2	many
CASSLEGDTYNEQFF	TGCGCCAGCAGCTTGGAGGGCGACACTTACAATGAGCAGTTCTTC	TRBV5-1	TRBJ2-1	-	many
CASSLVRDSSYEQYF	TGCGCCAGCAGCCTCGTACGGGACTCCTCCTACGAGCAGTACTTC	TRBV4-3	TRBJ2-7	-	many
CASSIGARRDTEAFF	TGTGCCAGCAGTATCGGGGCTAGAAGGGACACTGAAGCTTTCTTT	TRBV12-3/TRBV12-4	TRBJ1-1	-	many
CASSFLGTGYSYEQYF	TGTGCCAGCAGCTTTTTAGGGACAGGGTACTCCTACGAGCAGTACTTC	TRBV5-6	TRBJ2-7	TRBD1	many
CASGLGRGRTGVQETQYF	TGTGCTAGTGGTTTGGGCAGGGGGCGGACGGGGGTTCAAGAGACCCAGTACTTC	TRBV12-5	TRBJ2-5	TRBD1	many
CSARDRGWEAFF	TGCAGTGCTAGAGACAGGGGGTGGGAAGCTTTCTTT	TRBV20-1	TRBJ1-1	TRBD1	few
CASSFPSGKETQYF	TGTGCCAGCAGTTTTCCGTCCGGGAAAGAGACCCAGTACTTC	TRBV28	TRBJ2-5	-	-
CASSQEDTSSSYEQYF	TGCGCCAGCAGCCAAGAAGACACTTCGAGCTCCTACGAGCAGTACTTC	TRBV4-3	TRBJ2-7	-	many
CAWSAVSRGTEAFF	TGTGCCTGGAGTGCGGTCTCCCGGGGCACTGAAGCTTTCTTT	TRBV30	TRBJ1-1	-	many
CASSATLETQYF	TGTGCCAGCAGCGCAACCTTAGAGACCCAGTACTTC	TRBV7-9	TRBJ2-5	-	many
CAISDPGKGRVAGHNEQFF	TGTGCCATCAGTGACCCGGGAAAAGGAAGGGTCGCGGGGCACAATGAGCAGTTCTTC	TRBV10-3	TRBJ2-1	-	many
CASSRITGARQETQYF	TGCGCCAGCAGCCGGATAACGGGAGCTAGGCAAGAGACCCAGTACTTC	TRBV4-1	TRBJ2-5	-	-
CASSVSPPHTGQPQHF	TGTGCCAGCAGCGTCTCTCCCCCACATACGGGTCAGCCCCAGCATTTT	TRBV11-2	TRBJ1-5	-	-
CASSLRTSPYEQYF	TGTGCCAGCAGCTTGAGGACTAGTCCTTACGAGCAGTACTTC	TRBV7-2	TRBJ2-7	TRBD2	many
CASSFRLAGVPNTQYF	TGTGCCAGCAGTTTCCGGCTAGCGGGGGTCCCTAATACGCAGTATTTT	TRBV27	TRBJ2-3	TRBD2	many
CASSYSDSTQPQHF	TGTGCCAGCAGTTACTCTGACTCAACACAGCCCCAGCATTTT	TRBV6-2/TRBV6-3	TRBJ1-5	-	few
CSARKPGQGYYTEAFF	TGCAGTGCTAGGAAACCGGGACAGGGGTACTACACTGAAGCTTTCTTT	TRBV20-1	TRBJ1-1	TRBD1	many
CASSPSGQETQYF	TGTGCCAGCAGCCCCTCCGGACAAGAGACCCAGTACTTC	TRBV7-9	TRBJ2-5	-	-
CAISSEQGTQETQYF	TGTGCCATCAGTTCGGAACAGGGGACTCAAGAGACCCAGTACTTC	TRBV10-3	TRBJ2-5	-	many
CASSPSRQGGMYNEQFF	TGTGCCAGCAGCCCCTCTAGACAGGGGGGTATGTACAATGAGCAGTTCTTC	TRBV7-9	TRBJ2-1	TRBD1	many
CASSQEGDLQQGEQFF	TGTGCCAGCAGCCAAGAAGGGGACCTACAGCAGGGTGAGCAGTTCTTC	TRBV4-2	TRBJ2-1	-	many
CASSGDREYF	TGTGCCAGCAGCGGGGACAGGGAGTATTTT	TRBV9	TRBJ2-3	TRBD1	many
CASSLGVAGVSYNEQFF	TGTGCCAGCAGTTTAGGGGTAGCGGGAGTCTCCTACAATGAGCAGTTCTTC	TRBV28	TRBJ2-1	TRBD2	many
CSASTGEGSPLHF	TGCAGTGCTTCGACAGGGGAGGGTTCACCCCTCCACTTT	TRBV20-1	TRBJ1-6	TRBD1	-
CASSDSRDTDTQYF	TGTGCCAGCAGTGACTCGCGCGACACAGATACGCAGTATTTT	TRBV6-4	TRBJ2-3	-	-
CSLATPNTEAFF	TGCAGCCTTGCGACACCGAACACTGAAGCTTTCTTT	TRBV29-1	TRBJ1-1	-	many
CASSFWGANVLTF	TGTGCCAGCAGTTTTTGGGGGGCCAACGTCCTGACTTTC	TRBV12-3/TRBV12-4	TRBJ2-6	-	many
CASSPQGLAGSRGTDTQYF	TGTGCCAGCAGCCCACAGGGACTAGCGGGCTCAAGGGGCACAGATACGCAGTATTTT	TRBV7-2	TRBJ2-3	TRBD2	many
CSAGQTGGTETQYF	TGCAGTGCTGGCCAGACAGGGGGCACAGAGACCCAGTACTTC	TRBV20-1	TRBJ2-5	TRBD1	many
CASSFGGSEQYF	TGTGCCAGCAGCTTTGGGGGGTCCGAGCAGTACTTC	TRBV7-9	TRBJ2-7	-	many
CASSLSEGPLHF	TGTGCCAGCAGCTTAAGTGAGGGGCCCCTCCACTTT	TRBV7-9	TRBJ1-6	-	many
CSARDLTQLKLLTGELFF	TGCAGTGCTAGAGATCTGACCCAACTAAAACTACTCACCGGGGAGCTGTTTTTT	TRBV20-1	TRBJ2-2	-	many
CATSSGQGKQPQHF	TGTGCCACCAGCTCGGGACAGGGAAAACAGCCCCAGCATTTT	TRBV24-1	TRBJ1-5	TRBD1	many
CASSLGGPVGGYTF	TGTGCCAGCAGTTTAGGCGGCCCCGTGGGGGGCTACACCTTC	TRBV12-3/TRBV12-4	TRBJ1-2	-	many
CASSVDGGGVYEQFF	TGTGCCAGCAGCGTAGACGGCGGGGGGGTCTATGAGCAGTTCTTC	TRBV9	TRBJ2-1	TRBD2	few
CASSLADRSYEQYF	TGTGCCAGCAGTTTAGCGGACAGATCCTACGAGCAGTACTTC	TRBV12-3/TRBV12-4	TRBJ2-7	-	many
CAISPGTEGQPQHF	TGTGCCATCAGCCCCGGGACAGAGGGTCAGCCCCAGCATTTT	TRBV10-3	TRBJ1-5	TRBD1	many
CASSHRDLAEGSYEQYF	TGCGCCAGCAGCCACCGCGACCTAGCGGAAGGCTCCTACGAGCAGTACTTC	TRBV4-3	TRBJ2-7	TRBD2	many
CATSDGGRRKDTQYF	TGTGCCACCAGTGATGGGGGGCGACGAAAGGATACGCAGTATTTT	TRBV24-1	TRBJ2-3	-	many
CASSHGPGRREGLSPGCKNIQYF	TGCGCCAGCAGTCACGGGCCAGGGCGGCGGGAGGGCCTAAGTCCTGGATGCAAAAACATTCAGTACTTC	TRBV23-1	TRBJ2-4	TRBD2	many
CASSLITRWDEQFF	TGTGCCAGCAGTTTAATTACCCGGTGGGATGAGCAGTTCTTC	TRBV12-3/TRBV12-4	TRBJ2-1	-	many
CASSPRPYETGTEAFF	TGTGCCAGCAGCCCACGGCCCTACGAGACGGGCACTGAAGCTTTCTTT	TRBV28	TRBJ1-1	-	many
CASSLGDRGAATNEKLFF	TGTGCCAGCAGCTTAGGTGACAGGGGGGCAGCAACTAATGAAAAACTGTTTTTT	TRBV7-8	TRBJ1-4	TRBD1	few
CASSFVYSGANVLTF	TGCGCCAGCAGCTTCGTTTACTCTGGGGCCAACGTCCTGACTTTC	TRBV5-1	TRBJ2-6	-	many
CASSRIQAGLGFGEQFF	TGTGCCAGCAGCCGCATTCAGGCCGGACTAGGGTTCGGTGAGCAGTTCTTC	TRBV7-2	TRBJ2-1	TRBD2	many
CASIDRATSPLHF	TGTGCCAGCATCGACAGGGCGACTTCACCCCTCCACTTT	TRBV6-1	TRBJ1-6	TRBD1	few
CSVRENTGELFF	TGCAGCGTCCGGGAGAACACCGGGGAGCTGTTTTTT	TRBV29-1	TRBJ2-2	-	many
CASSVANWVGNSPLHF	TGTGCCAGCAGTGTCGCCAACTGGGTAGGGAATTCACCCCTCCACTTT	TRBV6-1	TRBJ1-6	-	many
CASSSRVATGNTIYF	TGTGCCAGCAGCTCCAGGGTGGCCACTGGAAACACCATATATTTT	TRBV7-2	TRBJ1-3	-	many
CASSLTPRSTETQYF	TGCGCCAGCAGCTTGACACCCCGGTCGACAGAGACCCAGTACTTC	TRBV5-1	TRBJ2-5	-	many
CASRAPGQGKYEQYF	TGTGCCAGCAGGGCTCCGGGACAGGGAAAGTACGAGCAGTACTTC	TRBV6-2/TRBV6-3	TRBJ2-7	TRBD1	many
CASSFGWAGGTDTQYF	TGCGCCAGCAGCTTCGGATGGGCAGGGGGCACAGATACGCAGTATTTT	TRBV4-3	TRBJ2-3	-	many
CASSFRTSAYEQYF	TGTGCCAGCAGCTTCCGGACAAGCGCCTACGAGCAGTACTTC	TRBV7-2	TRBJ2-7	-	many
CSARGVAKGYEQYF	TGCAGTGCTAGAGGAGTCGCTAAAGGCTACGAGCAGTACTTC	TRBV20-1	TRBJ2-7	-	many
CASSLGGGGTNEQFF	TGCGCCAGCAGCTTGGGGGGAGGCGGGACCAATGAGCAGTTCTTC	TRBV5-1	TRBJ2-1	-	many
CASTLGPSGNTIYF	TGTGCCAGCACCTTGGGGCCCTCTGGAAACACCATATATTTT	TRBV7-6	TRBJ1-3	-	many